The entry below describes one T cell receptor beta chain. Profiling relied on immunoSEQ multiplex PCR, and the TCRdb table lists in-frame clones only, not all of them. This sample carries fewer than 350,000 clones, around 81% of them seen once, and the ten largest clones take roughly 2.9%. The data were obtained in a study of blood T cell repertoires in COVID-19. Turning to the study itself: The United States, Italy and Spain supplied acute and convalescent COVID-19 samples.

The source is a woman aged 55-69 years with active or convalescent COVID-19. Sample: peripheral blood.

CDR3: CASGLSGGMHTEAFF. The CDR3 coding sequence is TGTGCTAGTGGTTTGTCGGGGGGCATGCACACTGAAGCTTTCTTT. V and J are TRBV12-5 and TRBJ1-1; possible D gene TRBD1, 6 bases. This CDR3 has 15 residues. CDR1 and CDR2 from the germline V gene are LGHNT and FRNRAP. V lost 2 bases, J lost 3 bases, and 13 bases lay in between.